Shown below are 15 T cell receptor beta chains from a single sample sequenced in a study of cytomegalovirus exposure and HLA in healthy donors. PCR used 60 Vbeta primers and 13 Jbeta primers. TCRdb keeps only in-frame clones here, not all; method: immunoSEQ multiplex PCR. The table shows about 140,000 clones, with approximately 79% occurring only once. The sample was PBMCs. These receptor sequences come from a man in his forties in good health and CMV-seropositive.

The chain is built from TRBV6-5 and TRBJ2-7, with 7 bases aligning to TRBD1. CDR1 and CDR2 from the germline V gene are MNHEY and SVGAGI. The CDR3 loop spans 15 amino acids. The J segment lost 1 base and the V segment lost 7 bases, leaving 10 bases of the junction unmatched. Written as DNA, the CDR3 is TGTGCCAGCACCCACGCCCGGGACAGTTCCTACGAGCAGTACTTC. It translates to CASTHARDSSYEQYF.

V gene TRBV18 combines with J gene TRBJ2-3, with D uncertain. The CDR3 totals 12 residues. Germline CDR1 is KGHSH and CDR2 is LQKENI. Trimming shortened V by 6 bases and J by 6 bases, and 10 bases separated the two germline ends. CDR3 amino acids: CASSPSSDTQYF. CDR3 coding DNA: TGTGCCAGCTCTCCATCCTCGGATACGCAGTATTTT.

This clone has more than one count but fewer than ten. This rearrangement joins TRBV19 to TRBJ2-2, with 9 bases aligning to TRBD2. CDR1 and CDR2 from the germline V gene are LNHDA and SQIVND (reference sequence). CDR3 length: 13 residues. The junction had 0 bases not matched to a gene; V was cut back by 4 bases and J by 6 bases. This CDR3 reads CASSSGGAGELFF. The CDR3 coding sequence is TGTGCCAGTAGTAGCGGGGGGGCCGGGGAGCTGTTTTTT.

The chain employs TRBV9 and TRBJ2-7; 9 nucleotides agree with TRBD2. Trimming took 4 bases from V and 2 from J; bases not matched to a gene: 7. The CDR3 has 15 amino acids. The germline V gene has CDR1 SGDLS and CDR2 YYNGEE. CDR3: CASSPSLAGTYEQYF. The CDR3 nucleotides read TGTGCCAGCAGCCCCAGCCTAGCGGGAACCTACGAGCAGTACTTC.

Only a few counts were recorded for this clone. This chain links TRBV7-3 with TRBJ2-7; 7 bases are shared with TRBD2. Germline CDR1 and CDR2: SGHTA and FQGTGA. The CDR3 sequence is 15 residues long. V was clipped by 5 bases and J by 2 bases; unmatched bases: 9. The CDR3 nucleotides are TGTGCCAGCAGCCCCCAGGGCGGGAGCGCCTACGAGCAGTACTTC. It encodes CASSPQGGSAYEQYF. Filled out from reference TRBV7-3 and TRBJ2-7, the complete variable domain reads GAGVSQTPSNKVTEKGKYVELRCDPISGHTALYWYRQSLGQGPEFLIYFQGTGAADDSGLPNDRFFAVRPEGSVSTLKIQRTERGDSAVYLCASSPQGGSAYEQYFGPGTRLTVT.

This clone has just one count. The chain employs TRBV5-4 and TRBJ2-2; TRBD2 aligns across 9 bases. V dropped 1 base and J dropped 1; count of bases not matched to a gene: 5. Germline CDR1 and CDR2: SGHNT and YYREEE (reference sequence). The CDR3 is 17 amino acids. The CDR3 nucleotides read TGTGCCAGCAGCTTGAGACTAGCGGCCAGGAACACCGGGGAGCTGTTTTTT. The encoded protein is CASSLRLAARNTGELFF.

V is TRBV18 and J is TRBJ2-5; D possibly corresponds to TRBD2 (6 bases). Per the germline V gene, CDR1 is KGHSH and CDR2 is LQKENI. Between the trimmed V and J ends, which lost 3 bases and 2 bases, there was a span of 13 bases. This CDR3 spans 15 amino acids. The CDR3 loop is CASSPRGGNQETQYF. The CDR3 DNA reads TGTGCCAGCTCACCCAGAGGAGGGAATCAAGAGACCCAGTACTTC. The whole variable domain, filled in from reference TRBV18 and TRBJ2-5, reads NAGVMQNPRHLVRRRGQEARLRCSPMKGHSHVYWYRQLPEEGLKFMVYLQKENIIDESGMPKERFSAEFPKEGPSILRIQQVVRGDSAAYFCASSPRGGNQETQYFGPGTRLLVL.

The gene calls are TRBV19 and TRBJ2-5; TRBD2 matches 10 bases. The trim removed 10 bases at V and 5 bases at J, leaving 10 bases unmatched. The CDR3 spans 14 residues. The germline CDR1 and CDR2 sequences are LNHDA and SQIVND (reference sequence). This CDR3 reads CATQREGGSETQYF. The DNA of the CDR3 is TGTGCCACCCAGCGGGAGGGCGGGTCCGAGACCCAGTACTTC.

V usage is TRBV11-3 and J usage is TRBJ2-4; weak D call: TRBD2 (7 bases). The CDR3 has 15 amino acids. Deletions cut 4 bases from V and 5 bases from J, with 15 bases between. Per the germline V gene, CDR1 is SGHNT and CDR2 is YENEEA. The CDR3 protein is CASSYWGGPQNIQYF. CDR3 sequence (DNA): TGTGCCAGCAGCTATTGGGGGGGGCCCCAAAACATTCAGTACTTC.

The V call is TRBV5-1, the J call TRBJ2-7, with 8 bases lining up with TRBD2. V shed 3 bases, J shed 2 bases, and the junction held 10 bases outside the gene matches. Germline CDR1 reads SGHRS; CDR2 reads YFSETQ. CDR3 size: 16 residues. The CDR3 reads CASSSGGAATAYEQYF. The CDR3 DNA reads TGCGCCAGCAGCTCCGGGGGGGCAGCGACGGCCTACGAGCAGTACTTC.

The CDR3, as DNA: TGTGCCAGCAGTAAGCTCGGGGCTAACTATGGCTACACCTTC. Its translation: CASSKLGANYGYTF. This chain connects TRBV25-1 to TRBJ1-2; D gene unclear. CDR1 is MGHDK and CDR2 is SYGVNS in the germline V gene. The V and J ends lost 5 bases and 0 bases respectively, with 10 bases between them. CDR3 length: 14 residues.

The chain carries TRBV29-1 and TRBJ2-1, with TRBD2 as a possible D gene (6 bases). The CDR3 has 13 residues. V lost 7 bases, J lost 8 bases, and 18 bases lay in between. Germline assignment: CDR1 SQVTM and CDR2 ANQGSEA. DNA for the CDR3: TGCAGCGCCAATCGGCGGGATTTCGATGAGCAGTTCTTC. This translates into CSANRRDFDEQFF.

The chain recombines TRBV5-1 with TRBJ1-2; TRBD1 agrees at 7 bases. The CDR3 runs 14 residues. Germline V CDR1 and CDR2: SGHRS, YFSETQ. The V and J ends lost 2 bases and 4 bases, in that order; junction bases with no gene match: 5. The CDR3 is CASSLDTGAYGYTF. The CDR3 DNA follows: TGCGCCAGCAGCTTAGATACAGGGGCCTATGGCTACACCTTC.

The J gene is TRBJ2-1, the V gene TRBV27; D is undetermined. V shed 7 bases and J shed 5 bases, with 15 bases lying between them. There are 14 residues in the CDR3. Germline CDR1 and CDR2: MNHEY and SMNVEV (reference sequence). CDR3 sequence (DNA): TGTGCCAGCAAACCCACCTACCGCCACAATGAGCAGTTCTTC. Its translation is CASKPTYRHNEQFF.

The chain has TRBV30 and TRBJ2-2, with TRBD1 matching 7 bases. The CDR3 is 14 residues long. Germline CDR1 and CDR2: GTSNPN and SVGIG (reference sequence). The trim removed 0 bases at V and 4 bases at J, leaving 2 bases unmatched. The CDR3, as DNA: TGTGCCTGGAGTGTAGACAGGGTCACCGGGGAGCTGTTTTTT. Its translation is CAWSVDRVTGELFF.